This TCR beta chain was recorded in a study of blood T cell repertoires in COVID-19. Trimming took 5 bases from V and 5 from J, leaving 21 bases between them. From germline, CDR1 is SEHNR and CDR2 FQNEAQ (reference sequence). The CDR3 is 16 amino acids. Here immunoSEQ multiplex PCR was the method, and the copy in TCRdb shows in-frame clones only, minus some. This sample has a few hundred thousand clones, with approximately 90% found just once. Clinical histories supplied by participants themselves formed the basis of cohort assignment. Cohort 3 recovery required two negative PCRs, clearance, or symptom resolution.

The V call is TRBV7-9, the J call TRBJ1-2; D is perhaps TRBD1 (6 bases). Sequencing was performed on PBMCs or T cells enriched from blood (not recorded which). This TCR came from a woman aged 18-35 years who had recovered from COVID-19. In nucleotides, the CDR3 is TGTGCCAGCAGCACCCTCGGCGGGGGCGTTCGATATGGCTACACCTTC. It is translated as CASSTLGGGVRYGYTF. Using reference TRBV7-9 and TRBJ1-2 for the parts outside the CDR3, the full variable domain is DTGVSQNPRHKITKRGQNVTFRCDPISEHNRLYWYRQTLGQGPEFLTYFQNEAQLEKSRLLSDRFSAERPKGSFSTLEIQRTEQGDSAMYLCASSTLGGGVRYGYTFGSGTRLTVV.